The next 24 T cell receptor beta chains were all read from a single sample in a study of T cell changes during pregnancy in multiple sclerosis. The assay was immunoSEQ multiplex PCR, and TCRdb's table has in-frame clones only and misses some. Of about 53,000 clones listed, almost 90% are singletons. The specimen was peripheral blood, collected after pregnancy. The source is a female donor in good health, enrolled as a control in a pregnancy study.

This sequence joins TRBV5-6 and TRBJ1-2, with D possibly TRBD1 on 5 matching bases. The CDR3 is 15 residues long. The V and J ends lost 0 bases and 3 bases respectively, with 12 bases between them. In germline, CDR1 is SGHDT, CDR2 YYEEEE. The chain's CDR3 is CASSLATAGHYGYTF. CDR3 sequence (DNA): TGTGCCAGCAGCTTGGCCACGGCAGGGCACTATGGCTACACCTTC.

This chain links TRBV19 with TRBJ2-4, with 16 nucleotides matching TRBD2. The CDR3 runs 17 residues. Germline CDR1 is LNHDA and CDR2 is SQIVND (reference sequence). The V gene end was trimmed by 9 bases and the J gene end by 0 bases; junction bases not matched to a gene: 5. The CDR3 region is CASSGLAGGLAKNIQYF. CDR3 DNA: TGTGCCAGCTCGGGACTAGCGGGAGGGCTAGCCAAAAACATTCAGTACTTC.

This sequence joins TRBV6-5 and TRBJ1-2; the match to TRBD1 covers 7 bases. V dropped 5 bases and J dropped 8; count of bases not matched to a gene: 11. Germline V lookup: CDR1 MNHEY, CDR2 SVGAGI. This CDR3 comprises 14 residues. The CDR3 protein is CASSGDSRQGGYTF. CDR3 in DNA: TGTGCCAGCAGTGGGGACAGCCGGCAAGGGGGCTACACCTTC.

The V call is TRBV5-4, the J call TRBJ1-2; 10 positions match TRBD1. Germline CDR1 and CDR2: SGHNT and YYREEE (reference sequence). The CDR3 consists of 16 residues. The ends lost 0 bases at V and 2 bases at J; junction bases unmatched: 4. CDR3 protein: CASSLAPGQGNYGYTF. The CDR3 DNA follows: TGTGCCAGCAGCTTGGCTCCGGGACAGGGGAACTATGGCTACACCTTC.

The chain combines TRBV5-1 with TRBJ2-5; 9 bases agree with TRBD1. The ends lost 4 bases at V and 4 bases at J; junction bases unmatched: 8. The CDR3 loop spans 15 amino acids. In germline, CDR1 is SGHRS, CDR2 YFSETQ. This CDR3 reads CASSPGTGQGETQYF. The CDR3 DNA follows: TGCGCCAGCAGCCCCGGGACAGGGCAAGGAGAGACCCAGTACTTC.

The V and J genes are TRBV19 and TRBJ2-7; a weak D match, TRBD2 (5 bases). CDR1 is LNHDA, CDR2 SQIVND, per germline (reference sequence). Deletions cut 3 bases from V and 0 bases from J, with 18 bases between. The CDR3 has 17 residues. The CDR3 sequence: CASSIRRSELISYEQYF. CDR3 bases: TGTGCCAGTAGTATTAGGAGGTCAGAACTAATCTCCTACGAGCAGTACTTC. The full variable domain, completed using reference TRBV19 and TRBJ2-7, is DGGITQSPKYLFRKEGQNVTLSCEQNLNHDAMYWYRQDPGQGLRLIYYSQIVNDFQKGDIAEGYSVSREKKESFPLTVTSAQKNPTAFYLCASSIRRSELISYEQYFGPGTRLTVT.

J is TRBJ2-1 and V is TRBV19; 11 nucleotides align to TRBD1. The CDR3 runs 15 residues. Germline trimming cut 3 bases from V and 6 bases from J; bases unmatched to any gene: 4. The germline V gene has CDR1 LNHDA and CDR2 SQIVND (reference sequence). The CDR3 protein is CASSITGTGGNEQFF. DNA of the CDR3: TGTGCCAGTAGTATTACCGGGACAGGGGGCAATGAGCAGTTCTTC. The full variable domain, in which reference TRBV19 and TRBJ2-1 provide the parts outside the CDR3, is DGGITQSPKYLFRKEGQNVTLSCEQNLNHDAMYWYRQDPGQGLRLIYYSQIVNDFQKGDIAEGYSVSREKKESFPLTVTSAQKNPTAFYLCASSITGTGGNEQFFGPGTRLTVL.

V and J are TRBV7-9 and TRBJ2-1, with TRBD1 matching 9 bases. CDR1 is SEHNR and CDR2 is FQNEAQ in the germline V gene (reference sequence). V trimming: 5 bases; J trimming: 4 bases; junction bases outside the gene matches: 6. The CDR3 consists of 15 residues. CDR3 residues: CASSPWDRAYNEQFF. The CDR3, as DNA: TGTGCCAGCAGCCCGTGGGACAGGGCTTACAATGAGCAGTTCTTC.

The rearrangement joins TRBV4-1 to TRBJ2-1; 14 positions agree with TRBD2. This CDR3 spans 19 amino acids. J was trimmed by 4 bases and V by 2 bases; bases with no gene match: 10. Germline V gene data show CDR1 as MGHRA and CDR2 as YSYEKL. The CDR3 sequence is CASSQQGLAGARGYNEQFF. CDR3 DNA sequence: TGCGCCAGCAGCCAACAGGGACTAGCGGGGGCCCGAGGGTACAATGAGCAGTTCTTC.

In DNA form, the CDR3 reads TGTGCCAGCAGCGTAGGCCCGGAGGAGCATACTGAAGCTTTCTTT. Protein: CASSVGPEEHTEAFF. V is TRBV9 and J is TRBJ1-1; D unclear. Germline lookup yields CDR1 SGDLS and CDR2 YYNGEE. CDR3 length: 15 residues. Trimming took off 0 bases at V and 5 bases at J, with 14 bases between the two ends.

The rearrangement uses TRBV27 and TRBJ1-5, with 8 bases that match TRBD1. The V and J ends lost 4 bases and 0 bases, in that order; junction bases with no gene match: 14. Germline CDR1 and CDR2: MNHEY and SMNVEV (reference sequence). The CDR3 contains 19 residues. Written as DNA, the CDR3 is TGTGCCAGCAGTTCCCTCCCTAGGACAGGGACCTTTAGCAATCAGCCCCAGCATTTT. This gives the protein CASSSLPRTGTFSNQPQHF.

CDR3 sequence reads: CASSPSGTGIYEQYF. The CDR3 nucleotides are TGTGCCAGCAGTCCATCCGGGACAGGGATCTACGAGCAGTACTTC. The chain is built from TRBV27 and TRBJ2-7; 9 bases match TRBD1. The CDR3 is 15 residues long. The V gene end was trimmed by 5 bases and the J gene end by 3 bases; junction bases not matched to a gene: 8. Germline-derived CDR1 and CDR2 are MNHEY and SMNVEV (reference sequence).

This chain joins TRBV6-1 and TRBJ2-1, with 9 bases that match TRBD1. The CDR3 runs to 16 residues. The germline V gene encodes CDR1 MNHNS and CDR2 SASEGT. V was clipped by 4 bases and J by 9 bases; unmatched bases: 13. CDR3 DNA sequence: TGTGCCAGCAGTGCCGAGGGGGGACAGGGTAGCAGTGAGCAGTTCTTC. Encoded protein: CASSAEGGQGSSEQFF.

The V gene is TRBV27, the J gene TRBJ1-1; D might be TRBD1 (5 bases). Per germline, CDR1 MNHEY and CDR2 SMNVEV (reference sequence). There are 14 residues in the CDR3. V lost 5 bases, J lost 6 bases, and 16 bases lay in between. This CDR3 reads CASSLEQRGAEAFF. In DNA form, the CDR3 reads TGTGCCAGCAGTCTGGAACAGCGGGGGGCTGAAGCTTTCTTT.

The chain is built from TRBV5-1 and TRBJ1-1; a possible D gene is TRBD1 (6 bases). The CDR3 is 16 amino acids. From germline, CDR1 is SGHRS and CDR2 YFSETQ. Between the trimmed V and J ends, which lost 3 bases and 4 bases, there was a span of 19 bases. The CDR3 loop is CASSSQGGLAGTEAFF. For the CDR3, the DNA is TGCGCCAGCAGCTCCCAAGGGGGACTAGCTGGCACTGAAGCTTTCTTT. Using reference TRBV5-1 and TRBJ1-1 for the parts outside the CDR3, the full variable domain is KAGVTQTPRYLIKTRGQQVTLSCSPISGHRSVSWYQQTPGQGLQFLFEYFSETQRNKGNFPGRFSGRQFSNSRSEMNVSTLELGDSALYLCASSSQGGLAGTEAFFGQGTRLTVV.

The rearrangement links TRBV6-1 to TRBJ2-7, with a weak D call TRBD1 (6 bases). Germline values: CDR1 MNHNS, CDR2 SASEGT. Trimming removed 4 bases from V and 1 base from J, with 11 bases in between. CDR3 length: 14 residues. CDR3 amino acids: CASSARQVSYEQYF. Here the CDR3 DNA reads TGTGCCAGCAGTGCCCGACAGGTATCCTACGAGCAGTACTTC.

CDR3 DNA: TGTGCCAGCAGCCTAAGACTAGCGGGGGGGCGGGAGCAGTACTTC. This encodes CASSLRLAGGREQYF. The V gene is TRBV7-8, the J gene TRBJ2-7; 14 bases fit TRBD2. Germline lookup yields CDR1 SGHVS and CDR2 FQNEAQ. CDR3 length equals 15 residues. The V segment lost 5 bases and the J segment 7 bases; nucleotides outside the gene matches: 7.

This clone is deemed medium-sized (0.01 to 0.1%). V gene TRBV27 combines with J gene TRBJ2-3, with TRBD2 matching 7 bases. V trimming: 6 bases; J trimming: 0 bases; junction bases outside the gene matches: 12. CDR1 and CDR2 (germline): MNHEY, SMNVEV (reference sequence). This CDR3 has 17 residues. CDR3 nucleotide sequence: TGTGCCAGCAGGCCGGGACTAAGCGCCTCTAGCACAGATACGCAGTATTTT. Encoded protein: CASRPGLSASSTDTQYF.

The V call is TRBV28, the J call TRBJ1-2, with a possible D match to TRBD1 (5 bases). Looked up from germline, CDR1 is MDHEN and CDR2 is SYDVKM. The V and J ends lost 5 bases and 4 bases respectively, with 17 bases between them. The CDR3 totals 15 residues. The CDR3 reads CASSLPGGEVYGYTF. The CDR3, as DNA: TGTGCCAGCAGTCTACCCGGGGGAGAGGTCTATGGCTACACCTTC.

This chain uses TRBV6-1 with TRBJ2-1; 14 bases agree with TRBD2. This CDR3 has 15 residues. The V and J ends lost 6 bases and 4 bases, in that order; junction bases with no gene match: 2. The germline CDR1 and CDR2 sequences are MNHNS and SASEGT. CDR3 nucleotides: TGTGCCAGCAGGGGACTAGCGGGGGAATACAATGAGCAGTTCTTC. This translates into CASRGLAGEYNEQFF.

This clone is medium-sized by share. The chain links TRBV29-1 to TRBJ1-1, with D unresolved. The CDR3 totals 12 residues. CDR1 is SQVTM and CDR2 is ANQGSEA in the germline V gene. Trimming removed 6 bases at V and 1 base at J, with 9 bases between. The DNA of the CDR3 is TGCAGCGTCCGATCGGGGAACACTGAAGCTTTCTTT. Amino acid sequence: CSVRSGNTEAFF. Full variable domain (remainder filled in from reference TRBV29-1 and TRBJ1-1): SAVISQKPSRDICQRGTSLTIQCQVDSQVTMMFWYRQQPGQSLTLIATANQGSEATYESGFVIDKFPISRPNLTFSTLTVSNMSPEDSSIYLCSVRSGNTEAFFGQGTRLTVV.

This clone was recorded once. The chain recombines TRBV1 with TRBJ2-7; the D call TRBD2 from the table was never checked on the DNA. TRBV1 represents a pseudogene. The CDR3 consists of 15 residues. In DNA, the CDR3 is TGCACCAGCAGCCAGCTAGCGGGGGAATCCTTGGGGCAGTACTTC. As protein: CTSSQLAGESLGQYF.

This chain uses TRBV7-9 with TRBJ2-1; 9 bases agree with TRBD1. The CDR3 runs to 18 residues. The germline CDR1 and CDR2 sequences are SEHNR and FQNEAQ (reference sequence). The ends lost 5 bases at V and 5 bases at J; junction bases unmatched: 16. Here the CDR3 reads CASSRANGPGQGNNEQFF. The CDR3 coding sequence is TGTGCCAGCAGCCGAGCAAACGGTCCGGGACAGGGTAACAATGAGCAGTTCTTC.

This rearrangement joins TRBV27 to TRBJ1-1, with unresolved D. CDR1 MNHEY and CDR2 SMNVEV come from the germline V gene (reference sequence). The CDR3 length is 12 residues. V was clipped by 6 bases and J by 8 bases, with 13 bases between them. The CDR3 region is CASSPPGMEAFF. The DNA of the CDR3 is TGTGCCAGCAGCCCACCGGGAATGGAAGCTTTCTTT.